This T cell receptor beta chain was sequenced in a study of regulatory T cells in long-lasting Graves disease. Overall study findings and caveats: TCR diversity in persistent Graves' patients was below that of newly diagnosed ones.

The germline CDR1 and CDR2 sequences are MNHEY and SVGEGT. The CDR3 is made up of 15 amino acids. The V gene lost 5 bases and the J gene lost 6 bases, with 19 bases spanning the gap. Library construction for TCR beta used iRepertoire HTBI primers and Arm-PCR of CDR3 regions. Using its own MiXCR run on the multiplex PCR reads, TCRdb lists one record per CDR3 protein. The sample yields 350,000 to 500,000 distinct CDR3 sequences, roughly 17% seen once. In regard to this clonotype: Its antigen is undetermined.

Documented time point: newly diagnosed GD, antithyroid drugs for less than 3 months. Generation of the TCR library employed RNA extracted from PBMCs. These same data were also listed under a study on T cells in Graves' hyperthyroidism and ophthalmopathy. Per that study: Calling Graves' hyperthyroidism stable meant ophthalmopathy did not progress within 18 months. Diagnosis of hyperthyroidism was new in patients aged 18 to 65, and its duration was under 2 months.

The sequence came from a woman aged 25 to 45 with Graves disease. The J gene is TRBJ1-2, the V gene TRBV6-2 or TRBV6-3, with D possibly being TRBD1 (6 bases). The sequencing used peripheral blood mononuclear cells (PBMCs), collected at new diagnosis, from a patient treated with antithyroid drugs. The CDR3 loop reads CASSEGVGAGDGYTF. CDR3 bases: TGTGCCAGCAGTGAGGGTGTGGGGGCAGGAGATGGCTACACCTTC.